A single sample gave rise to the 17 T cell receptor beta chains below, sequenced in a study of T cell responses to AZD1222 COVID-19 vaccine. Assay: immunoSEQ multiplex PCR; the TCRdb copy retains only in-frame clones and omits some. This table holds over 120,000 clones, around 84% found once. Sequencing was performed on peripheral blood, taken 28 days after the second AZD1222 dose. These receptors were taken from an adult who received the AZD1222 COVID-19 vaccine.

This sequence joins TRBV12-5 and TRBJ1-1; a possible D gene is TRBD1 (5 bases). V lost 7 bases and J lost 5, with 23 bases in between. Per the germline V gene, CDR1 is LGHNT and CDR2 is FRNRAP. This CDR3 spans 16 amino acids. The CDR3 sequence is CASVSLLGRGRTEAFF. Written as DNA, the CDR3 is TGTGCTAGTGTCTCGCTTTTGGGGAGGGGTAGGACTGAAGCTTTCTTT.

The chain carries TRBV5-8 and TRBJ2-2; D is perhaps TRBD1 (6 bases). V was shortened by 2 bases and J by 5 bases, with 10 bases between the two germline ends. Germline loops: CDR1 SGHTS, CDR2 YDEGEE. The CDR3 consists of 14 residues. CDR3 in amino acids: CASSFSQGTGELFF. CDR3 sequence (DNA): TGTGCCAGCAGCTTCAGCCAGGGGACCGGGGAGCTGTTTTTT.

The rearrangement uses TRBV19 and TRBJ1-2, with D maybe TRBD1 (6 bases). The length of the CDR3 is 12 residues. Between the trimmed V and J ends, which lost 4 bases and 5 bases, there was a span of 8 bases. The germline gives CDR1 LNHDA, CDR2 SQIVND (reference sequence). For the CDR3, the DNA is TGTGCCAGTAGTAGAGGACAGTATGGCTACACCTTC. Translation gives CASSRGQYGYTF.

The chain links TRBV20-1 to TRBJ2-6; possibly TRBD1 for D (5 bases). Germline V gene sequence: CDR1 DFQATT, CDR2 SNEGSKA (reference sequence). The germline V and J ends were trimmed by 3 bases and 2 bases, with 14 bases remaining between them. The CDR3 covers 16 residues. The CDR3 sequence: CSASMGSRAGANVLTF. The CDR3 region has the DNA TGCAGTGCTAGTATGGGGTCCAGGGCTGGGGCCAACGTCCTGACTTTC.

This rearrangement joins TRBV3-1 (or the pseudogene TRBV3-2) to TRBJ2-6; either TRBD1 or TRBD2 may supply D (5 bases each). Trimming stripped 5 bases from V and 2 bases from J, with 7 bases between. CDR1 and CDR2 from the germline V gene are LGHDT and YNNKEL (reference sequence). CDR3 length equals 14 residues. The CDR3 nucleotides read TGTGCCAGCAGCGTGGGGGCTGGGGCCAACGTCCTGACTTTC. This encodes CASSVGAGANVLTF.

The V and J genes are TRBV4-2 and TRBJ2-7; D gene uncertain. Germline V gene lookup returns CDR1 LGHNA and CDR2 YNFKEQ. Trimming took 0 bases from V and 6 from J, leaving 9 bases between them. The CDR3 consists of 13 residues. The chain's CDR3 is CASSQETGLEQYF. CDR3 sequence (DNA): TGTGCCAGCAGCCAAGAAACGGGTCTCGAGCAGTACTTC.

V is TRBV6-4 and J is TRBJ1-4, with 8 bases matching TRBD1. V lost 10 bases, J lost 8 bases, and 9 bases stayed unmatched. CDR3 length: 13 amino acids. The germline gives CDR1 MRHNA, CDR2 SNTAGT. The CDR3 coding sequence is TGTGCCACCCTGACAGGGGAAGGCGAAAAACTGTTTTTT. Translation gives CATLTGEGEKLFF.

The chain uses TRBV5-1 and TRBJ2-1; no clear D gene. Germline values: CDR1 SGHRS, CDR2 YFSETQ. This CDR3 comprises 11 residues. The V gene lost 6 bases and the J gene lost 7 bases, with 8 bases spanning the gap. The CDR3 region is CASTLVNEQFF. The CDR3 DNA reads TGCGCCAGCACGTTGGTGAATGAGCAGTTCTTC. The variable domain in full, completed from reference TRBV5-1 and TRBJ2-1, reads KAGVTQTPRYLIKTRGQQVTLSCSPISGHRSVSWYQQTPGQGLQFLFEYFSETQRNKGNFPGRFSGRQFSNSRSEMNVSTLELGDSALYLCASTLVNEQFFGPGTRLTVL.

This rearrangement joins TRBV11-2 to TRBJ2-3; 13 bases align to TRBD2. V trimming: 4 bases; J trimming: 5 bases; junction bases outside the gene matches: 6. The CDR3 has 16 amino acids. Germline values: CDR1 SGHAT, CDR2 FQNNGV. CDR3 sequence (DNA): TGTGCCAGCAGCTCCGGACTAGCGGGAGTCGTAGATACGCAGTATTTT. Translated: CASSSGLAGVVDTQYF.

V usage is TRBV19 and J usage is TRBJ1-1, with 7 nucleotides matching TRBD1. In germline, CDR1 is LNHDA, CDR2 SQIVND (reference sequence). The ends lost 7 bases at V and 0 bases at J; junction bases unmatched: 11. This CDR3 is built from 16 residues. The CDR3 coding sequence is TGTGCCAGTACCCCTCGTGGGGGACAGATGAACACTGAAGCTTTCTTT. It specifies CASTPRGGQMNTEAFF.

The V and J genes are TRBV5-1 and TRBJ2-7; D uncertain. V lost 4 bases and J lost 0, with 8 bases in between. The CDR3 is made up of 13 amino acids. Germline CDR1 reads SGHRS; CDR2 reads YFSETQ. The CDR3 sequence: CASSPGFSYEQYF. The DNA of the CDR3 is TGCGCCAGCAGCCCAGGTTTCTCCTACGAGCAGTACTTC.

The chain recombines TRBV19 with TRBJ1-4; 8 nucleotides align to TRBD1. The CDR3 totals 15 residues. V lost 9 bases, J lost 4 bases, and 10 bases stayed unmatched. Looked up from germline, CDR1 is LNHDA and CDR2 is SQIVND (reference sequence). The CDR3 region is CARSDRDRINEKLFF. DNA for the CDR3: TGTGCCAGGAGCGACCGGGACAGGATTAATGAAAAACTGTTTTTT.

V and J are TRBV6-5 and TRBJ1-2; D might be TRBD1 (5 bases). CDR3 size: 15 residues. The V end was cut by 0 bases, the J end by 5 bases, with 13 bases between. Germline V gene lookup returns CDR1 MNHEY and CDR2 SVGAGI. CDR3 sequence: CASSYSAGQGYGYTF. The CDR3 bases are TGTGCCAGCAGTTACTCCGCCGGGCAGGGTTATGGCTACACCTTC.

The chain links TRBV7-9 to TRBJ1-1, with D unresolved. V was pared by 3 bases and J by 7 bases, with 18 bases between. CDR3 length equals 15 residues. Germline V gives CDR1 SEHNR, CDR2 FQNEAQ (reference sequence). The CDR3 reads CASSFSAMWGGEAFF. The CDR3 DNA is TGTGCCAGCAGCTTCAGTGCTATGTGGGGTGGTGAAGCTTTCTTT.

This chain uses TRBV6-1 with TRBJ2-1; TRBD1 matches 7 bases. J gave up 2 bases and V 2 bases, and 6 bases lay outside the gene matches. The CDR3 spans 16 residues. Germline-derived CDR1 and CDR2 are MNHNS and SASEGT. The chain's CDR3 is CASSERWQGAYNEQFF. The DNA for the CDR3 is TGTGCCAGCAGTGAAAGGTGGCAGGGGGCCTACAATGAGCAGTTCTTC.

This clone occurred a few times. This chain joins TRBV4-2 and TRBJ1-2; 7 bases are a match to TRBD1. The CDR3 runs to 15 residues. Germline V CDR1 and CDR2: LGHNA, YNFKEQ. Unmatched junction bases numbered 10, after V lost 0 bases and J lost 9 bases. DNA of the CDR3: TGTGCCAGCAGCCAAGAAGGGACAGCTTCCACCCGCTACACCTTC. Its translation: CASSQEGTASTRYTF.

The sample holds one count of this clone. The J gene is TRBJ2-7, the V gene TRBV9; tentative D call: TRBD1 (6 bases). The CDR3 has 13 residues. V was cut by 3 bases and J by 0 bases, with 7 bases left in between. The germline CDR1 and CDR2 sequences are SGDLS and YYNGEE. The CDR3 bases are TGTGCCAGCAGCGCAGGGGTCTCCTACGAGCAGTACTTC. Protein: CASSAGVSYEQYF.